Below are 15 T cell receptor beta chains sequenced from a single sample in a study of blood T cell repertoires in COVID-19. Produced via immunoSEQ multiplex PCR; TCRdb's table is partial and in-frame only. The sample includes 120,000 to 150,000 clones, 80% to 90% seen only once; the top ten take over 0.8%. Source material: peripheral blood. All receptors come from a woman aged 50 to 60 with acute or convalescent COVID-19.

The genes are TRBV10-3 and TRBJ2-7, with D perhaps matching TRBD1 (5 bases). V was trimmed by 2 bases and J by 5 bases, leaving 10 bases between them. CDR3 length equals 13 residues. The germline gives CDR1 ENHRY, CDR2 SYGVKD. This CDR3 reads CAISEVRDDEQYF. DNA of the CDR3: TGTGCCATCAGTGAGGTCAGGGATGACGAGCAGTACTTC.

This chain links TRBV27 with TRBJ2-3; 10 bases are a match to TRBD2. CDR3 length: 17 amino acids. Germline lookup yields CDR1 MNHEY and CDR2 SMNVEV (reference sequence). The J segment lost 6 bases and the V segment lost 5 bases, leaving 14 bases of the junction unmatched. The CDR3 sequence is CASSTPLAGAILDTQYF. The CDR3 DNA sequence: TGTGCCAGCAGTACCCCCCTAGCGGGGGCCATTCTCGATACGCAGTATTTT.

This sequence joins TRBV13 and TRBJ1-2; 7 bases match TRBD1. The germline V gene has CDR1 PRHDT and CDR2 FYEKMQ (reference sequence). V trimming: 5 bases; J trimming: 4 bases; junction bases outside the gene matches: 7. The length of the CDR3 is 14 residues. The DNA for the CDR3 is TGTGCCAGCAGCCTCACAGGGGTGGGCTATGGCTACACCTTC. This sequence encodes CASSLTGVGYGYTF. Variable domain in full (rest from reference TRBV13 and TRBJ1-2): AAGVIQSPRHLIKEKRETATLKCYPIPRHDTVYWYQQGPGQDPQFLISFYEKMQSDKGSIPDRFSAQQFSDYHSELNMSSLELGDSALYFCASSLTGVGYGYTFGSGTRLTVV.

This chain links TRBV7-2 with TRBJ1-2, with TRBD1 as a possible D gene (6 bases). The CDR3 loop spans 15 amino acids. CDR1 is SGHTA, CDR2 FQGNSA, per germline. Trimming removed 1 base at V and 2 bases at J, with 11 bases between. CDR3 in amino acids: CASSLGGQPNYGYTF. Here the CDR3 DNA reads TGTGCCAGCAGCTTAGGAGGACAGCCGAACTATGGCTACACCTTC.

The chain links TRBV9 to TRBJ2-7; 8 nucleotides match TRBD1. J gave up 4 bases and V 4 bases, and 7 bases lay outside the gene matches. The germline CDR1 and CDR2 sequences are SGDLS and YYNGEE. This CDR3 comprises 14 residues. The CDR3, as DNA: TGTGCCAGCAGCCCTCCAGGGGGCCGGTACGAGCAGTACTTC. This gives the protein CASSPPGGRYEQYF.

The rearrangement uses TRBV7-2 and TRBJ1-3; weak D call: TRBD1 (6 bases). Trimming stripped 1 base from V and 4 bases from J, with 11 bases between. The CDR3 spans 15 residues. Looked up from germline, CDR1 is SGHTA and CDR2 is FQGNSA. CDR3 region: CASSLVAGEGNTIYF. CDR3 bases: TGTGCCAGCAGCTTAGTTGCAGGGGAAGGAAACACCATATATTTT.

The chain uses TRBV7-3 and TRBJ2-4, with 10 positions matching TRBD1. Trimming at V came to 4 bases and at J to 7 bases, leaving 4 bases not matched to a gene. There are 14 residues in the CDR3. Germline V gene sequence: CDR1 SGHTA, CDR2 FQGTGA. CDR3 in amino acids: CASSSGQGWNIQYF. The CDR3 region has the DNA TGTGCCAGCAGCTCGGGACAGGGGTGGAACATTCAGTACTTC.

The chain recombines TRBV19 with TRBJ2-7; 8 bases agree with TRBD1. The germline gives CDR1 LNHDA, CDR2 SQIVND (reference sequence). The ends lost 5 bases at V and 5 bases at J; junction bases unmatched: 5. The CDR3 runs to 13 residues. CDR3 region: CASSGQGNHEQYF. CDR3 coding DNA: TGTGCCAGTAGTGGACAGGGCAACCACGAGCAGTACTTC.

V usage is TRBV6-1 and J usage is TRBJ2-5, with D maybe TRBD2 (5 bases). The CDR3 spans 17 residues. V lost 2 bases to trimming and J lost 5 bases, with 21 bases between them. CDR1 is MNHNS and CDR2 is SASEGT in the germline V gene. CDR3 bases: TGTGCCAGCAGTGAACTCTACCGGGATCCCACGGGGGAGACCCAGTACTTC. It yields the protein CASSELYRDPTGETQYF.

V and J are TRBV28 and TRBJ2-1; TRBD1 agrees at 8 bases. There are 15 residues in the CDR3. Germline assignment: CDR1 MDHEN and CDR2 SYDVKM. V dropped 6 bases and J dropped 5; count of bases not matched to a gene: 9. CDR3 protein: CASSQRGTGDNEQFF. The CDR3 DNA follows: TGTGCCAGCAGCCAAAGGGGGACAGGCGACAATGAGCAGTTCTTC.

The DNA of the CDR3 is TGTGCCAGCAGTTATATGCAGGCATTAAAAGAGACCCAGTACTTC. It encodes CASSYMQALKETQYF. This chain joins TRBV6-5 and TRBJ2-5; D gene unclear. The CDR3 extends over 15 amino acids. Trimming took off 3 bases at V and 3 bases at J, with 14 bases between the two ends. The germline gives CDR1 MNHEY, CDR2 SVGAGI.

This rearrangement joins TRBV7-2 to TRBJ1-3; unclear D gene. This CDR3 is built from 15 residues. With 2 bases removed from V and 0 bases from J, the gap between germline ends came to 8 bases. In germline, CDR1 is SGHTA, CDR2 FQGNSA. CDR3 protein: CASSLQERSGNTIYF. CDR3 in DNA: TGTGCCAGCAGCTTACAAGAGCGCTCTGGAAACACCATATATTTT.

The V and J genes are TRBV5-1 and TRBJ2-5; 8 bases map to TRBD1. The V and J ends lost 2 bases and 5 bases, in that order; junction bases with no gene match: 5. Germline V lookup: CDR1 SGHRS, CDR2 YFSETQ. This CDR3 is 14 amino acids long. CDR3: CASSFSGGRETQYF. The CDR3, as DNA: TGCGCCAGCAGCTTCTCAGGGGGCAGGGAGACCCAGTACTTC.

CDR3 DNA: TGCGCCAGCACCCGAGCGGGGAGGGCAGATACGCAGTATTTT. Its translation is CASTRAGRADTQYF. The chain carries TRBV10-2 and TRBJ2-3; 7 bases map to TRBD2. The germline V gene encodes CDR1 WSHSY and CDR2 SAAADI. Trimming cost V 7 bases and J 4 bases; bases outside gene matches: 8. The CDR3 spans 14 residues.

The chain couples TRBV6-5 to TRBJ2-3, with D possibly matching TRBD1 (6 bases). Germline CDR1 MNHEY, CDR2 SVGAGI. Trimming took off 6 bases at V and 2 bases at J, with 12 bases between the two ends. This CDR3 contains 14 residues. Written as DNA, the CDR3 is TGTGCCAGCAGCCCGAACAGGGCCACAGATACGCAGTATTTT. Its protein product is CASSPNRATDTQYF.